The 20 T cell receptor beta chains presented below share a single source sample, sequenced in a study of T cells after yellow fever vaccination. TCRdb used MiXCR to reprocess the 5' RACE reads, holding one entry per CDR3 protein. The data show 500,000 to 650,000 distinct CDR3 sequences, roughly 12% seen once. Sequenced material: PBMCs, taken on the day of the yellow fever booster vaccination. The receptor source for this set is a man aged 25-40 years who received the YFV17D yellow fever vaccine.

V and J are TRBV5-1 and TRBJ2-7; 8 bases agree with TRBD2. Trimming cost V 0 bases and J 3 bases; bases outside gene matches: 11. From germline, CDR1 is SGHRS and CDR2 YFSETQ. This CDR3 has 17 amino acids. The CDR3 here is CASSLASGSGGVYEQYF. The CDR3 DNA reads TGCGCCAGCAGCTTGGCGAGTGGCAGCGGGGGAGTCTACGAGCAGTACTTC. The whole variable domain, filled in from reference TRBV5-1 and TRBJ2-7, reads KAGVTQTPRYLIKTRGQQVTLSCSPISGHRSVSWYQQTPGQGLQFLFEYFSETQRNKGNFPGRFSGRQFSNSRSEMNVSTLELGDSALYLCASSLASGSGGVYEQYFGPGTRLTVT.

This clonotype was counted many times. The genes are TRBV20-1 and TRBJ2-7; TRBD2 matches at 12 bases. Trimming took 5 bases from V and 4 from J; bases not matched to a gene: 3. Germline V gene sequence: CDR1 DFQATT, CDR2 SNEGSKA (reference sequence). The CDR3 is made up of 13 amino acids. CDR3 nucleotide sequence: TGCAGTGCTTTTACTAGCGGGAGGTACGAGCAGTACTTC. Its protein is CSAFTSGRYEQYF.

CDR3 sequence reads: CASRPHRVAYEQYF. The CDR3 DNA sequence: TGTGCCAGCAGACCCCACCGGGTGGCCTACGAGCAGTACTTC. The chain joins TRBV6-2 or TRBV6-3 to TRBJ2-7; D call uncertain. The CDR3 is made up of 14 amino acids. Germline CDR1 MNHEY, CDR2 SVGEGT. V dropped 6 bases and J dropped 2 bases, with 14 bases sitting between them.

This clonotype was recorded a few times. The chain is built from TRBV5-5 and TRBJ2-1, with a tentative D call TRBD1 (6 bases). The CDR3 totals 16 residues. Germline values: CDR1 SGHKS, CDR2 YYEKEE (reference sequence). Between the trimmed V and J ends, which lost 4 bases and 8 bases, there was a span of 22 bases. CDR3 region: CASSNRPRGTPHEQFF. The CDR3 DNA reads TGTGCCAGCAGCAACAGGCCCAGGGGTACCCCACATGAGCAGTTCTTC.

This clonotype has at least ten counts. The chain employs TRBV30 and TRBJ1-2; a possible D gene is TRBD1 (6 bases). V was clipped by 6 bases and J by 4 bases, with 18 bases between them. The germline V gene encodes CDR1 GTSNPN and CDR2 SVGIG (reference sequence). This CDR3 comprises 14 residues. CDR3 coding DNA: TGTGCCTGTACCTCCGGGATGGGGGCCTATGGCTACACCTTC. Amino acids: CACTSGMGAYGYTF.

The chain combines TRBV20-1 with TRBJ2-5, with 8 bases aligning to TRBD2. V shed 5 bases and J 3 bases; nucleotides not matched to a gene: 2. The length of the CDR3 is 12 residues. The germline V gene encodes CDR1 DFQATT and CDR2 SNEGSKA (reference sequence). CDR3: CSAYSGKETQYF. CDR3 coding DNA: TGCAGTGCTTATAGCGGGAAAGAGACCCAGTACTTC.

This clonotype has a handful of counts. This rearrangement joins TRBV7-2 to TRBJ2-1; 8 bases are a match to TRBD2. Germline V gene data show CDR1 as SGHTA and CDR2 as FQGNSA. CDR3 size: 14 residues. The ends lost 5 bases at V and 9 bases at J; junction bases unmatched: 9. CDR3 DNA: TGTGCCAGCAGCCCCGGGACTAGGTACTTTGAGCAGTTCTTC. This encodes CASSPGTRYFEQFF.

This clonotype has a handful of counts. The chain employs TRBV9 and TRBJ2-7; 8 bases are a match to TRBD2. Germline V gene sequence: CDR1 SGDLS, CDR2 YYNGEE. This CDR3 has 15 residues. V lost 0 bases and J lost 5; bases outside the gene matches: 7. The CDR3: CASSVDGTRNDEQYF. The CDR3 bases are TGTGCCAGCAGCGTAGATGGGACTAGGAACGACGAGCAGTACTTC.

In this sample, this clonotype turned up a few times. The chain combines TRBV18 with TRBJ2-3, with 8 bases identical to TRBD2. V gave up 5 bases and J gave up 3 bases; unmatched junction bases: 7. CDR1 and CDR2 from the germline V gene are KGHSH and LQKENI. The CDR3 consists of 15 residues. This CDR3 reads CASSGGLAGTDTQYF. DNA for the CDR3: TGTGCCAGCTCAGGCGGCTTAGCGGGAACAGATACGCAGTATTTT.

This clonotype was counted only a few times. The V call is TRBV4-3, the J call TRBJ2-6; a possible D gene is TRBD2 (5 bases). The V gene lost 1 base and the J gene lost 10 bases, with 8 bases spanning the gap. The CDR3 consists of 13 residues. CDR1 is LGHNA and CDR2 is YSLEER in the germline V gene. This CDR3 reads CASSQAGLNVLTF. Written as DNA, the CDR3 is TGCGCCAGCAGCCAAGCGGGATTGAACGTCCTGACTTTC.

The V and J genes are TRBV3-1 and TRBJ2-7; the match to TRBD2 covers 7 bases. This CDR3 comprises 13 residues. CDR1 is LGHDT, CDR2 YNNKEL, per germline (reference sequence). J lost 3 bases, V lost 8 bases, and 7 bases had no gene match. CDR3 region: CASGRGGNYEQYF. In nucleotides, the CDR3 is TGTGCCAGCGGCCGCGGGGGTAACTACGAGCAGTACTTC.

The rearrangement links TRBV29-1 to TRBJ2-5, with D uncertain. The CDR3 is made up of 13 amino acids. V was trimmed by 0 bases and J by 4 bases, leaving 9 bases between them. The germline V gene has CDR1 SQVTM and CDR2 ANQGSEA. This CDR3 is CSVEETRRETQYF. In DNA, the CDR3 is TGCAGCGTTGAAGAGACAAGGAGAGAGACCCAGTACTTC. The entire variable domain, with the rest obtained from reference TRBV29-1 and TRBJ2-5, is as follows: SAVISQKPSRDICQRGTSLTIQCQVDSQVTMMFWYRQQPGQSLTLIATANQGSEATYESGFVIDKFPISRPNLTFSTLTVSNMSPEDSSIYLCSVEETRRETQYFGPGTRLLVL.

This clonotype was picked up many times. This chain joins TRBV12-3 or TRBV12-4 and TRBJ2-7; the D gene is possibly TRBD1 (5 bases). Between the trimmed V and J ends, which lost 5 bases and 6 bases, there was a span of 20 bases. The CDR3 runs to 15 residues. In nucleotides, the CDR3 is TGTGCCAGCAGTCTCCCCCTGGGGCAGCAAGCCGAGCAGTACTTC. Its protein is CASSLPLGQQAEQYF.

A few counts support this clonotype. V is TRBV3-1 and J is TRBJ2-3; D not certain. Deletions cut 5 bases from V and 7 bases from J, with 13 bases between. Germline CDR1 LGHDT, CDR2 YNNKEL (reference sequence). The CDR3 totals 13 residues. CDR3 region: CASSRYSIHTQYF. DNA for the CDR3: TGTGCCAGCAGCAGATACTCAATCCATACGCAGTATTTT.

The chain employs TRBV29-1 and TRBJ2-1; 9 bases line up with TRBD2. The CDR3 sequence is 13 residues long. J lost 8 bases, V lost 6 bases, and 8 bases had no gene match. From germline, CDR1 is SQVTM and CDR2 ANQGSEA. CDR3 loop: CSVARGRGDEQFF. The CDR3 coding sequence is TGCAGCGTCGCGCGCGGGAGGGGGGATGAGCAGTTCTTC.

This clonotype was seen a few times. The rearrangement links TRBV20-1 to TRBJ1-6; D ambiguous. The length of the CDR3 is 15 residues. Germline V gene data show CDR1 as DFQATT and CDR2 as SNEGSKA (reference sequence). The V end was cut by 4 bases, the J end by 0 bases, with 10 bases between. CDR3 nucleotide sequence: TGCAGTGCTAAACCGGAGGGCTCCTATAATTCACCCCTCCACTTT. It yields the protein CSAKPEGSYNSPLHF.

This clonotype was detected a few times. The CDR3 loop reads CATRTRYNEQFF. The CDR3 DNA reads TGTGCCACCAGAACACGGTACAATGAGCAGTTCTTC. The chain has TRBV24-1 and TRBJ2-1; D gene unclear. This CDR3 has 12 amino acids. The V end lost 7 bases, the J end lost 4 bases, and 7 bases lay between the germline ends. Germline V gene lookup returns CDR1 KGHDR and CDR2 SFDVKD.

This clonotype was recorded a few times. The chain joins TRBV2 to TRBJ2-1, with 10 positions matching TRBD2. The length of the CDR3 is 15 residues. The germline gives CDR1 SNHLY, CDR2 FYNNEI. Trimming cost V 7 bases and J 7 bases; bases outside gene matches: 10. The CDR3 DNA reads TGTGCCAGCACTCTCCTAGCGGGAGTTCAGAATGAGCAGTTCTTC. This translates into CASTLLAGVQNEQFF. The variable domain in full, with the rest retrieved from reference TRBV2 and TRBJ2-1, is EPEVTQTPSHQVTQMGQEVILRCVPISNHLYFYWYRQILGQKVEFLVSFYNNEISEKSEIFDDQFSVERPDGSNFTLKIRSTKLEDSAMYFCASTLLAGVQNEQFFGPGTRLTVL.

Only a few counts were recorded for this clonotype. This rearrangement joins TRBV12-3 or TRBV12-4 to TRBJ2-3, with TRBD2 matching 11 bases. The CDR3 is 15 residues long. V dropped 7 bases and J dropped 6; count of bases not matched to a gene: 9. As DNA, the CDR3 is TGTGCCAGCACAGGACTAGCGGGCGGCAGGGATACGCAGTATTTT. This sequence encodes CASTGLAGGRDTQYF.

This clonotype was found a few times. V gene TRBV7-2 combines with J gene TRBJ2-1; D perhaps matches TRBD1 (6 bases). The CDR3 length is 15 residues. Germline loops: CDR1 SGHTA, CDR2 FQGNSA. Trimming removed 5 bases at V and 2 bases at J, with 13 bases between. The CDR3 here is CASSDTGSAYNEQFF. In nucleotides, the CDR3 is TGTGCCAGCAGCGATACAGGGAGCGCCTACAATGAGCAGTTCTTC.